This is a list of T cell receptor beta chains from one sample in a study of T cell responses to AZD1222 COVID-19 vaccine. The table came from immunoSEQ multiplex PCR; TCRdb's copy has only in-frame clones and leaves some out. The repertoire holds about 120,000 clones, roughly 90% seen once, with 4.5% in the top ten. The sample here was peripheral blood, taken on day 0 of AZD1222 vaccination. The receptors originated from an adult in good health. The CDR3 runs from the conserved cysteine through the conserved F or W. Fields, in order: V gene, CDR3 length, J gene, D gene, clone size, CDR3 protein, CDR3 DNA. The D gene is left open where the match is weak. Clone size appears in some rows only: once, few, many, or a class for an expanded clone.

v_call: TRBV6-5; cdr3_length: 14; j_call: TRBJ1-3; d_call: -; clone_size: -; cdr3_aa: CASGPVGGGNTIYF; cdr3_nt: TGTGCCAGCGGCCCCGTAGGGGGTGGAAACACCATATATTTT
v_call: TRBV14; cdr3_length: 18; j_call: TRBJ1-4; d_call: -; clone_size: -; cdr3_aa: CASSQDPLAFATNEKLFF; cdr3_nt: TGTGCCAGCAGCCAAGATCCCCTAGCCTTTGCAACTAATGAAAAACTGTTTTTT
v_call: TRBV11-3; cdr3_length: 13; j_call: TRBJ1-1; d_call: -; clone_size: -; cdr3_aa: CASSLFRNTEAFF; cdr3_nt: TGTGCCAGCAGCTTATTCCGAAACACTGAAGCTTTCTTT
v_call: TRBV5-1; cdr3_length: 15; j_call: TRBJ1-2; d_call: -; clone_size: -; cdr3_aa: CASSPGGTVDYGYTF; cdr3_nt: TGCGCCAGCAGCCCGGGTGGCACAGTGGACTATGGCTACACCTTC
v_call: TRBV18; cdr3_length: 13; j_call: TRBJ1-1; d_call: TRBD1; clone_size: -; cdr3_aa: CASRDSVFTEAFF; cdr3_nt: TGTGCCAGCCGGGACAGCGTCTTCACTGAAGCTTTCTTT
v_call: TRBV15; cdr3_length: 17; j_call: TRBJ1-3; d_call: -; clone_size: -; cdr3_aa: CATSRDLVASSGNTIYF; cdr3_nt: TGTGCCACCAGCAGAGATCTGGTAGCGAGCTCTGGAAACACCATATATTTT
v_call: TRBV6-7; cdr3_length: 17; j_call: TRBJ1-6; d_call: -; clone_size: once; cdr3_aa: CASSYSHIRGVNSPLHF; cdr3_nt: TGTGCCAGCAGTTACTCCCATATTAGAGGGGTTAATTCACCCCTCCACTTT
v_call: TRBV10-3; cdr3_length: 12; j_call: TRBJ2-2; d_call: TRBD2; clone_size: -; cdr3_aa: CATREGSGELFF; cdr3_nt: TGTGCCACCCGGGAGGGGTCCGGGGAGCTGTTTTTT
v_call: TRBV7-2; cdr3_length: 16; j_call: TRBJ1-3; d_call: -; clone_size: once; cdr3_aa: CASSLAGTNSGNTIYF; cdr3_nt: TGTGCCAGCAGCTTAGCTGGGACAAACTCTGGAAACACCATATATTTT
v_call: TRBV24-1; cdr3_length: 16; j_call: TRBJ2-3; d_call: TRBD1; clone_size: -; cdr3_aa: CATSDLGTGGTDTQYF; cdr3_nt: TGTGCCACCAGTGATTTGGGGACAGGGGGCACAGATACGCAGTATTTT
v_call: TRBV27; cdr3_length: 15; j_call: TRBJ2-7; d_call: -; clone_size: -; cdr3_aa: CASSLSFRGGHEQYF; cdr3_nt: TGTGCCAGCAGTTTATCGTTCCGTGGGGGACACGAGCAGTACTTC
v_call: TRBV7-6; cdr3_length: 11; j_call: TRBJ1-2; d_call: -; clone_size: -; cdr3_aa: CASSLGQIWTF; cdr3_nt: TGTGCCAGCAGCTTAGGACAGATCTGGACCTTC
v_call: TRBV19; cdr3_length: 15; j_call: TRBJ1-4; d_call: -; clone_size: -; cdr3_aa: CASLGQLPREEKLFF; cdr3_nt: TGTGCCAGCTTAGGACAGCTCCCCCGGGAAGAAAAACTGTTTTTT
v_call: TRBV7-2; cdr3_length: 14; j_call: TRBJ2-7; d_call: -; clone_size: -; cdr3_aa: CASSSYSGPYEQYF; cdr3_nt: TGTGCCAGCAGCTCTTACAGCGGCCCCTACGAGCAGTACTTC
v_call: TRBV6-6; cdr3_length: 16; j_call: TRBJ1-1; d_call: TRBD1; clone_size: -; cdr3_aa: CASSYPRTGGNTEAFF; cdr3_nt: TGTGCCAGCAGTTACCCAAGGACAGGGGGGAACACTGAAGCTTTCTTT
v_call: TRBV25-1; cdr3_length: 13; j_call: TRBJ2-7; d_call: -; clone_size: once; cdr3_aa: CASSEPVRGEQYF; cdr3_nt: TGTGCCAGCAGTGAACCGGTCAGGGGCGAGCAGTACTTC
v_call: TRBV7-2; cdr3_length: 13; j_call: TRBJ2-7; d_call: TRBD1; clone_size: once; cdr3_aa: CASSLEGAYEQYF; cdr3_nt: TGTGCCAGCAGCTTAGAGGGGGCTTACGAGCAGTACTTC
v_call: TRBV6-1; cdr3_length: 17; j_call: TRBJ1-6; d_call: TRBD1; clone_size: -; cdr3_aa: CASSVMTGGEDDSPLHF; cdr3_nt: TGTGCCAGCAGTGTAATGACAGGGGGCGAAGACGATTCACCCCTCCACTTT
v_call: TRBV19; cdr3_length: 17; j_call: TRBJ2-3; d_call: TRBD2; clone_size: -; cdr3_aa: CASSKIAGGASTDTQYF; cdr3_nt: TGTGCCAGTAGTAAAATTGCGGGGGGGGCTAGCACAGATACGCAGTATTTT
v_call: TRBV2; cdr3_length: 11; j_call: TRBJ1-1; d_call: -; clone_size: -; cdr3_aa: CASSALNKGVF; cdr3_nt: TGTGCCAGCAGTGCCCTCAACAAGGGCGTCTTT
v_call: TRBV9; cdr3_length: 13; j_call: TRBJ2-3; d_call: -; clone_size: -; cdr3_aa: CASSVEGTDTQYF; cdr3_nt: TGTGCCAGCAGCGTAGAGGGCACAGATACGCAGTATTTT
v_call: TRBV3-1/TRBV3-2; cdr3_length: 15; j_call: TRBJ1-1; d_call: -; clone_size: -; cdr3_aa: CASSPLDRGGTEAFF; cdr3_nt: TGTGCCAGCAGCCCCTTAGACCGGGGGGGCACTGAAGCTTTCTTT
v_call: TRBV27; cdr3_length: 15; j_call: TRBJ1-2; d_call: TRBD1; clone_size: -; cdr3_aa: CASSLRGGGHYGYTF; cdr3_nt: TGTGCCAGCAGTTTACGGGGAGGGGGCCACTATGGCTACACCTTC
v_call: TRBV5-1; cdr3_length: 15; j_call: TRBJ2-3; d_call: -; clone_size: -; cdr3_aa: CASSLRGMGTDTQYF; cdr3_nt: TGCGCCAGCAGCTTGAGGGGAATGGGCACAGATACGCAGTATTTT
v_call: TRBV4-3; cdr3_length: 17; j_call: TRBJ2-1; d_call: TRBD2; clone_size: -; cdr3_aa: CASSQELLAGGYNEQFF; cdr3_nt: TGCGCCAGCAGCCAAGAACTTCTAGCGGGGGGGTACAATGAGCAGTTCTTC
v_call: TRBV5-1; cdr3_length: 14; j_call: TRBJ1-1; d_call: -; clone_size: -; cdr3_aa: CASSLGGSNTEAFF; cdr3_nt: TGCGCCAGCAGCTTGGGGGGCAGTAACACTGAAGCTTTCTTT
v_call: TRBV19; cdr3_length: 13; j_call: TRBJ2-7; d_call: -; clone_size: -; cdr3_aa: CASSIRLAYEQYF; cdr3_nt: TGTGCCAGTAGTATTCGGCTAGCCTACGAGCAGTACTTC
v_call: TRBV5-6; cdr3_length: 14; j_call: TRBJ1-2; d_call: -; clone_size: -; cdr3_aa: CASSARGALSYSTF; cdr3_nt: TGTGCCAGCAGCGCTAGAGGGGCCCTCTCATACAGCACCTTC
v_call: TRBV5-1; cdr3_length: 17; j_call: TRBJ2-1; d_call: -; clone_size: -; cdr3_aa: CASSPHSGTSSYNEQFF; cdr3_nt: TGCGCCAGCAGCCCCCATTCCGGGACTTCCTCCTACAATGAGCAGTTCTTC
v_call: TRBV6-1; cdr3_length: 15; j_call: TRBJ1-2; d_call: TRBD1; clone_size: -; cdr3_aa: CASSEGQGASYGYTF; cdr3_nt: TGTGCCAGCAGTGAAGGACAGGGGGCCTCCTATGGCTACACCTTC
v_call: TRBV5-8; cdr3_length: 11; j_call: TRBJ2-7; d_call: -; clone_size: -; cdr3_aa: CASSYPYEQYF; cdr3_nt: TGTGCCAGCAGCTATCCCTACGAGCAGTACTTC
v_call: TRBV6-5; cdr3_length: 14; j_call: TRBJ2-7; d_call: -; clone_size: -; cdr3_aa: CASSYSLGDYEQYF; cdr3_nt: TGTGCCAGCAGTTACTCGCTGGGTGACTACGAGCAGTACTTC
v_call: TRBV6-2/TRBV6-3; cdr3_length: 15; j_call: TRBJ1-4; d_call: -; clone_size: -; cdr3_aa: CASSTNLATNEKLFF; cdr3_nt: TGTGCCAGCAGCACCAACCTTGCAACTAATGAAAAACTGTTTTTT
v_call: TRBV5-4; cdr3_length: 15; j_call: TRBJ2-1; d_call: -; clone_size: -; cdr3_aa: CASSAGLLSYNEQFF; cdr3_nt: TGTGCCAGCAGCGCTGGACTTCTCAGCTACAATGAGCAGTTCTTC
v_call: TRBV5-6; cdr3_length: 14; j_call: TRBJ1-1; d_call: -; clone_size: -; cdr3_aa: CASSLVGVGTEAFF; cdr3_nt: TGTGCCAGCAGCTTGGTAGGGGTGGGCACTGAAGCTTTCTTT
v_call: TRBV2; cdr3_length: 13; j_call: TRBJ2-7; d_call: -; clone_size: -; cdr3_aa: CASTKGRTGEQYF; cdr3_nt: TGTGCCAGCACCAAGGGGAGGACTGGCGAGCAGTACTTC
v_call: TRBV11-3; cdr3_length: 14; j_call: TRBJ2-2; d_call: TRBD1; clone_size: -; cdr3_aa: CASSSRQGPGELFF; cdr3_nt: TGTGCCAGCAGCAGCCGACAGGGCCCCGGGGAGCTGTTTTTT
v_call: TRBV28; cdr3_length: 13; j_call: TRBJ1-2; d_call: -; clone_size: -; cdr3_aa: CASSIQGLDGYTF; cdr3_nt: TGTGCCAGCAGCATACAGGGTTTGGATGGCTACACCTTC
v_call: TRBV27; cdr3_length: 16; j_call: TRBJ2-7; d_call: -; clone_size: -; cdr3_aa: CASSFLQGLSSYEQYF; cdr3_nt: TGTGCCAGCAGTTTTTTGCAGGGTCTGAGCTCCTACGAGCAGTACTTC
v_call: TRBV24-1; cdr3_length: 12; j_call: TRBJ2-7; d_call: -; clone_size: -; cdr3_aa: CATRDGSYEQYF; cdr3_nt: TGTGCCACCAGGGACGGGTCCTACGAGCAGTACTTC
v_call: TRBV10-3; cdr3_length: 13; j_call: TRBJ1-2; d_call: -; clone_size: -; cdr3_aa: CAISETVNYGYTF; cdr3_nt: TGTGCCATCAGTGAGACCGTTAACTATGGCTACACCTTC
v_call: TRBV18; cdr3_length: 12; j_call: TRBJ1-1; d_call: -; clone_size: -; cdr3_aa: CASSPRNTEAFF; cdr3_nt: TGTGCCAGCTCACCGAGGAACACTGAAGCTTTCTTT
v_call: TRBV27; cdr3_length: 16; j_call: TRBJ1-5; d_call: -; clone_size: -; cdr3_aa: CASSPHAQGSNQPQHF; cdr3_nt: TGTGCCAGCAGTCCTCATGCCCAGGGAAGCAATCAGCCCCAGCATTTT
v_call: TRBV10-3; cdr3_length: 13; j_call: TRBJ1-2; d_call: -; clone_size: -; cdr3_aa: CAISEGQNYGYTF; cdr3_nt: TGTGCCATCAGTGAAGGGCAGAACTATGGCTACACCTTC